Below, one TCR beta chain is given with its context. Antigen unknown. This specimen belongs to a study of cytomegalovirus exposure and HLA in healthy donors. Study-level points and caveats: Follow-up analysis found HLA locus-dependent TCR association rates, highest for DRB1 and lowest for HLA-C. A later analysis found that most CMV-associated TCR beta chains appeared HLA-restricted.

Germline loops: CDR1 MNHNS, CDR2 SASEGT. J lost 11 bases, V lost 10 bases, and 14 bases had no gene match. This CDR3 contains 14 residues. It was with 60 Vbeta and 13 Jbeta primers that the PCR ran. Only in-frame clones appear in the TCRdb table, and some are missing; sequencing was by immunoSEQ multiplex PCR. The sample contains some 150,000 clones, roughly four fifths of which appear only once. J is TRBJ2-5 and V is TRBV6-1, with 12 bases lining up with TRBD2. What was sequenced was PBMCs. This TCR was recovered from a human donor in good health. CDR3 sequence: CATSLTSGSRTQYF. The DNA for the CDR3 is TGTGCCACCAGCCTGACTAGCGGGAGCCGTACTCAGTACTTC.